One TCR beta chain is described in this entry. This clonotype is termed medium-sized (0.01 to 0.1%). Its cognate antigen has yet to be identified. Nothing much larger sits one base from this clone, and base qualities are not available. Its CDR3 holds 14 amino acids, cysteine through phenylalanine. Just CDR3 DNA is preserved here, 42 bases in frame from base 1. Relative to germline, V is 5 bases shorter and J is 11 bases shorter, with 24 bases between their ends. CDR1 SQVTM and CDR2 ANQGSEA are derived from the germline V gene. These data originate in a study of T and B cells in COVID-19 patients (dated by TCRdb to 2019 to 2021). The study in broad terms: In this study, adaptive immunity was profiled in COVID-19 patients who either had active infection or had recovered, using TRB and IGH repertoire sequencing of peripheral blood. Critical illness requiring mechanical ventilation or ECMO was present in most of the roughly 20 patients in the active-infection cohort. A couple of patients were included in both the recovered and active cohorts because samples were available from active disease and after recovery. Median age was approximately 35 years in the recovered cohort versus more than 65 years in the active-infection cohort. The TCR and BCR sequence repository comprised over 35 patients and approximately 72 time points, with over 7 million TCR sequences analysed. Comorbidities linked to unfavorable COVID-19 outcome were present in about 90% of the 20 patients in the active-infection cohort. As many as 9 follow-up blood samples were taken per patient, and some of the samples covered different disease stages within the same individual. A recovered cohort was made up of 15 to 19 patients contributing roughly 21 samples, mostly after mild to moderate COVID-19 managed as outpatients. Repertoire analyses used an age-matched reference group of approximately 40 healthy donors who were negative for COVID-19 antibodies as the comparison.

Overall results and qualifications from the work: Blood samples obtained from mildly ill patients during symptoms, as well as early samples obtained from severe cases, were available only in scarce numbers. The recovered cohort had approximately 2,500 exclusive TCR clusters, including over 30 low-pGen clusters. In patients with COVID-19, the usage of TRBV/TRBJ genes was reported to be strongly skewed. Specific T cell subsets (CD4+/Treg/CD8+) and sorted SARS-CoV-2-responsive or tetramer+ T cells had not yet been sequenced, and the corresponding sequencing experiments were ongoing. TRB repertoires were highly clonal in active COVID-19, whereas diversity and richness at recovery rose above healthy donor levels. The reported TCR clusters were said to need prospective validation before any clinical use. The cohort was considered too small for HLA contributions to COVID-19 susceptibility or severity to be assessed.

Data came from an Illumina MiSeq. Multiplex PCR with BIOMED2 TRB-A/B primer pools was used to amplify TRB rearrangements. Illumina-compatible adapters and 7-nucleotide sample barcodes were attached to the amplicons in two consecutive PCRs. Phusion HS II polymerase was used for all library PCRs. Amplicons were gel-purified with the NucleoSpin Gel and PCR Clean-up kit, quantified on Qubit, and pooled at about 4 nM. Amplicon pool quality was checked on an Agilent 2100 Bioanalyzer before Illumina next-generation sequencing. From the authors' description of their analysis: Annotation of TRB rearrangements was performed with MiXCR 3.0.8 using the default MiXCR reference library. Non-productive reads and sequences with fewer than 2 reads were removed, and each unique CDR3 nucleotide sequence was counted as one clone. R 3.5.1 was used to calculate clonality, diversity, richness and V-J gene usage. GLIPH2 was used to cluster TCRs by CDR3 similarity, and OLGA was used to calculate generation probabilities. GLIPH2 clusters were kept only when the clusters contained at least four unique TCR clonotypes present in at least three individuals. TCRdb took the public reads, trimmed them with fastp at Q25, ran MiXCR for clone calling and kept in-frame beta chains. Every CDR3 protein is listed once, alongside the most common genes and DNA of its rows. TCRdb, not the original authors, processed these V and J calls. Here the sample has some 3,100 distinct CDR3 sequences; roughly 20% occur a single time. The ten largest clones represent about a sixth of the sample.

TRB repertoires were amplified from 250-500 ng of genomic DNA extracted from blood. The specimen was blood. Recombination joined TRBV29-1 with TRBJ1-1; the D gene lacks a confident call. The clonotype originates from a human donor with active COVID-19. CDR3 reads: CSVPQHGSYSTAFF. DNA sequence: TGCAGCGTTCCTCAACACGGGTCTTACTCAACCGCTTTCTTT.